The rows below give T cell receptor beta chains drawn from one sample of a study of vaccination and CD4 T cells after COVID-19. TCRdb called the PCR reads again in MiXCR, with one record for every CDR3 protein. The sample has around 9,700 distinct CDR3 sequences, roughly 26% seen once. The antigens of these receptors remain unknown. This material consisted of CD4+ T cells from blood, cultured in vitro, taken after SARS-CoV-2 vaccination. These receptors came from a human donor who had recovered from COVID-19. Each CDR3 is given with its conserved first and last residue. A D gene is named only where the DNA matches it firmly. Expanded clones are given a class, and other clones once, few, many or no size at all.

v_call: TRBV28; d_call: TRBD1; j_call: TRBJ2-2; clone_size: .; cdr3_nt: TGTGCCAGCAGACTGACAGGGAGAGCCGGGGAGCTGTTTTTT; cdr3_aa: CASRLTGRAGELFF
v_call: TRBV19; d_call: TRBD2; j_call: TRBJ2-7; clone_size: .; cdr3_nt: TGTGCCAGTAGTATAAACCTGGGAGGGGCCTACGAGCAGTACTTC; cdr3_aa: CASSINLGGAYEQYF
v_call: TRBV18; d_call: TRBD2; j_call: TRBJ2-7; clone_size: .; cdr3_nt: TGTGCCAGCTCACCTCCCGGACTAGTTGGGCAGTACTTC; cdr3_aa: CASSPPGLVGQYF
v_call: TRBV20-1; d_call: TRBD2; j_call: TRBJ2-1; clone_size: few; cdr3_nt: TGCAGTGCTAGAGGGGCTAGCGGGAACCACTACAATGAGCAGTTCTTC; cdr3_aa: CSARGASGNHYNEQFF
v_call: TRBV20-1; d_call: .; j_call: TRBJ2-5; clone_size: medium-sized; cdr3_nt: TGCAGTGCTAGGGAGAGGGTTTGGAGTAGTAGGGAGACCCAGTACTTC; cdr3_aa: CSARERVWSSRETQYF
v_call: TRBV28; d_call: .; j_call: TRBJ1-5; clone_size: .; cdr3_nt: TGTGCCAGCAGTGACTCCACATCCTTGAATCAGCCCCAGCATTTT; cdr3_aa: CASSDSTSLNQPQHF
v_call: TRBV20-1; d_call: TRBD2; j_call: TRBJ2-7; clone_size: .; cdr3_nt: TGCAGTGCTGCCAGACTAGCGAGTTCCTACGAGCAGTACTTC; cdr3_aa: CSAARLASSYEQYF
v_call: TRBV11-3; d_call: TRBD1; j_call: TRBJ1-5; clone_size: few; cdr3_nt: TGTGCCAGCAGCCCGGGACAGGGAAGCAATCAGCCCCAGCATTTT; cdr3_aa: CASSPGQGSNQPQHF
v_call: TRBV7-9; d_call: .; j_call: TRBJ1-1; clone_size: .; cdr3_nt: TGTGCCAGCAGCTTAGAAAGGCCTCTCCGGGACACTGAAGCTTTCTTT; cdr3_aa: CASSLERPLRDTEAFF
v_call: TRBV7-9; d_call: .; j_call: TRBJ2-3; clone_size: few; cdr3_nt: TGTGCCAGCAGCTTAGCGCGAGCCGCAGGGATTACAGATACGCAGTATTTT; cdr3_aa: CASSLARAAGITDTQYF